This T cell receptor (beta chain) is drawn from a study of T cells after somatic rescue of genetic block. Clones were read by immunoSEQ multiplex PCR, and TCRdb kept only the in-frame ones, dropping some. Counted here are about 63,000 clones, under 95% occurring once; the ten biggest clones make up around 3%. The CDR3 is 13 residues long. The V gene's germline CDR1 is SGHAT and CDR2 FQNNGV. Trimming removed 1 base at V and 2 bases at J, with 5 bases between. This clone was found once. The chain has TRBV11-2 and TRBJ2-5, with no clear D. This sequence originates from a man aged 35-49 years. The sequenced material came from peripheral blood mononuclear cells (PBMCs). The CDR3 reads CASSLGLQETQYF. DNA for the CDR3: TGTGCCAGCAGCTTAGGTCTGCAAGAGACCCAGTACTTC.